This is a list of T cell receptor beta chains from one sample in a study of T cells after yellow fever vaccination. One entry per CDR3 protein, called by TCRdb with MiXCR from the 5' RACE reads. Of roughly 120,000 distinct CDR3 sequences listed, 6% to 8% are singletons. The source was CD4+ T cells sorted from PBMCs, collected approximately 11 days after the first yellow fever vaccination. These receptors all come from a man aged 18 to 30 who received the YFV17D yellow fever vaccine. CDR3s include the opening cysteine and the closing phenylalanine or tryptophan. The D gene is left open where the match is weak. Clone size is shown for a subset of rows, as once, few, many or a class of expanded clone.

j_gene	d_gene	len	v_gene	abundance	CDR3nt	CDR3aa
TRBJ2-5	NA	15	TRBV6-5	many	TGTGCCAGCAGACCCCAAGGGGGGCCGGAAGAGACCCAGTACTTC	CASRPQGGPEETQYF
TRBJ1-2	NA	15	TRBV21-1	NA	TGTGCCAGCAGAAACGTCGCCAGAATAGGGGATGGCTACACCTTC	CASRNVARIGDGYTF
TRBJ2-3	NA	16	TRBV7-2	many	TGTGCCAGCAGCACCCGCGGGGGCCTAACCACAGATACGCAGTATTTT	CASSTRGGLTTDTQYF
TRBJ1-1	TRBD1	17	TRBV19	many	TGTGCCAGTAAAACAGGGGGCGCCGTTGGAATGAACACTGAAGCTTTCTTT	CASKTGGAVGMNTEAFF
TRBJ2-1	TRBD2	17	TRBV5-4	many	TGTGCCAGCAGCCCGCGACTCGGGGGGGCCATCGGTAATGAGCAGTTCTTC	CASSPRLGGAIGNEQFF
TRBJ1-1	NA	13	TRBV12-3/TRBV12-4	NA	TGTGCCAGCCGAATGGGGCAGCAAGCTGAAGCTTTCTTT	CASRMGQQAEAFF
TRBJ2-5	NA	13	TRBV6-6	many	TGTGCCAGCAGTTCTCAGGGGCGAGAGACCCAGTACTTC	CASSSQGRETQYF
TRBJ2-7	TRBD1	14	TRBV7-3	many	TGTGCCAGCAGCTTTACCGGGACAGGGAACGAGCAGTACTTC	CASSFTGTGNEQYF
TRBJ1-4	NA	14	TRBV20-1	many	TGCAGTGCTAGGGGGTCTGCAACTAATGAAAAACTGTTTTTT	CSARGSATNEKLFF
TRBJ2-3	NA	14	TRBV12-3/TRBV12-4	many	TGTGCCAGCAGTTTGGGGTCAGGCAAAAATACGCAGTATTTT	CASSLGSGKNTQYF
TRBJ2-7	TRBD1	17	TRBV7-9	many	TGTGCCAGCAGCTTAGGAGGGACAGCCGATGGAGGCTACGAGCAGTACTTC	CASSLGGTADGGYEQYF
TRBJ2-5	NA	13	TRBV4-3	many	TGCGCCAGCAGCCAAGATTTGCGGGGTGACCAGTACTTC	CASSQDLRGDQYF
TRBJ1-1	NA	13	TRBV5-1	NA	TGCGCCAGCAGCTTGTATGTGAACACTGAAGCTTTCTTT	CASSLYVNTEAFF
TRBJ1-2	TRBD1	15	TRBV6-5	many	TGTGCCAGCAGTTACGGGACAGCCACCCAAAATGGCTACACCTTC	CASSYGTATQNGYTF
TRBJ2-3	NA	15	TRBV4-1	few	TGCGCCAGCAGCCAAGATTGGCTAGCCCTTGGAACGCAGTATTTT	CASSQDWLALGTQYF
TRBJ2-2	NA	15	TRBV2	many	TGTGCCAGCAGTGATCTTTCCGCGAACACCGGGGAGCTGTTTTTT	CASSDLSANTGELFF
TRBJ1-6	TRBD1	14	TRBV12-3/TRBV12-4	many	TGTGCCAGCAGTTGGGGGACAGGGGGCTCACCCCTCCACTTT	CASSWGTGGSPLHF
TRBJ1-3	NA	13	TRBV20-1	many	TGCAGTGCTTTCAGCAGGGATGGAAACACCATATATTTT	CSAFSRDGNTIYF
TRBJ1-5	TRBD1	17	TRBV10-3	many	TGTGCCATCAGTGAGTCGAGAGGGGGCCTGAGCAATCAGCCCCAGCATTTT	CAISESRGGLSNQPQHF
TRBJ2-3	NA	14	TRBV6-2/TRBV6-3	many	TGTGCCAGCAGTTCCACGGTGAAGGCAGATACGCAGTATTTT	CASSSTVKADTQYF
TRBJ2-1	NA	15	TRBV13	NA	TGTGCCAGCAGCTTCCGGGGGCCCCCCTACAATGAGCAGTTCTTC	CASSFRGPPYNEQFF
TRBJ2-7	NA	15	TRBV12-3/TRBV12-4	many	TGTGCCAGCAGTTTGGGTGGTATTGGCCACTACGAGCAGTACTTC	CASSLGGIGHYEQYF
TRBJ2-7	TRBD2	14	TRBV4-3	many	TGCGCCAGCAGCCAACCCGGGACTAGCGTCGAGCAGTACTTC	CASSQPGTSVEQYF
TRBJ2-1	TRBD2	17	TRBV11-3	many	TGTGCCAGCAGCCCCGGGTCGGGGCGGGGGGGATACAATGAGCAGTTCTTC	CASSPGSGRGGYNEQFF
TRBJ2-3	TRBD2	16	TRBV4-3	many	TGCGCCAGCAGCCCCCAGGGAGGGCGGCGGACAGATACGCAGTATTTT	CASSPQGGRRTDTQYF
TRBJ2-5	NA	14	TRBV5-1	many	TGCGCCAGCAGCGGACTTACTAGCTACGGGACCCAGTACTTC	CASSGLTSYGTQYF
TRBJ2-3	TRBD2	14	TRBV5-1	many	TGCGCCAGCAGCTCATCGGGGGGGCAAGATACGCAGTATTTT	CASSSSGGQDTQYF
TRBJ1-6	NA	16	TRBV3-1	many	TGTGCCAGCAGCCAAGAGGGGTTCGCCTATAATTCACCCCTCCACTTT	CASSQEGFAYNSPLHF
TRBJ2-5	NA	15	TRBV5-1	NA	TGCGCCAGCAGCCTGGGTACCTACGGGCAAGAGACCCAGTACTTC	CASSLGTYGQETQYF
TRBJ2-2	NA	14	TRBV5-1	many	TGCGCCAGCAGAGGGGGGGCGGACACCGGGGAGCTGTTTTTT	CASRGGADTGELFF
TRBJ1-6	TRBD1	15	TRBV9	many	TGTGCCAGCAGCGTAGAGGGGGCCAGGAATTCACCCCTCCACTTT	CASSVEGARNSPLHF
TRBJ2-7	NA	14	TRBV20-1	many	TGCAGTGCTAGAGATCCGACTAGCTCCTACGAGCAGTACTTC	CSARDPTSSYEQYF
TRBJ2-7	NA	15	TRBV18	many	TGTGCCAGCTCACCACCCGGGAGTAAGGCCTACGAGCAGTACTTC	CASSPPGSKAYEQYF
TRBJ2-2	NA	12	TRBV3-1	many	TGTGCCAGCAGACTCCCGGCCGGGGAGCTGTTTTTT	CASRLPAGELFF
TRBJ2-7	TRBD1	15	TRBV5-4	few	TGTGCCAGCAGCTCGGGACAGAGTAAAACCTACGAGCAGTACTTC	CASSSGQSKTYEQYF
TRBJ2-2	TRBD2	21	TRBV7-6	many	TGTGCCAGCAGCTTAGTTTCACGACTAGCGGGGGGACGAACGAACACCGGGGAGCTGTTTTTT	CASSLVSRLAGGRTNTGELFF
TRBJ2-1	TRBD2	13	TRBV7-2	many	TGTGCCAGCAATTTGGGGGGGAGGAATGAGCAGTTCTTC	CASNLGGRNEQFF
TRBJ2-3	NA	13	TRBV5-1	many	TGCGCCAGCAGCTTCCAAGGCACAGATACGCAGTATTTT	CASSFQGTDTQYF
TRBJ2-1	NA	11	TRBV5-1	many	TGCGCCAGCAGCTTGATGAATGAGCAGTTCTTC	CASSLMNEQFF
TRBJ2-1	NA	12	TRBV13	many	TGTGCCAGCAGCTGGAAGTACAATGAGCAGTTCTTC	CASSWKYNEQFF
TRBJ2-1	NA	12	TRBV5-6	many	TGTGCCAGCAGCGTCGACCACAATGAGCAGTTCTTC	CASSVDHNEQFF
TRBJ2-7	NA	14	TRBV20-1	many	TGCAGTGCTAGAGATCCCCAGGGCTCCTACGAGCAGTACTTC	CSARDPQGSYEQYF
TRBJ1-4	TRBD1	17	TRBV2	many	TGTGCCAGCAGTCGAAATCTATGGACAGGGGGCGATGAAAAACTGTTTTTT	CASSRNLWTGGDEKLFF
TRBJ2-1	NA	15	TRBV25-1	many	TGTGCCAGCAGTGAATTCCGGGGGAGAAACAATGAGCAGTTCTTC	CASSEFRGRNNEQFF
TRBJ2-2	TRBD2	14	TRBV20-1	many	TGCAGTGCCAAGACGGGCGGGGGGACCGGGGAGCTGTTTTTT	CSAKTGGGTGELFF
TRBJ1-2	NA	18	TRBV25-1	many	TGTGCCACCCCATTATGCTACCCCTTCCGGACTCTTAACTATGGCTACACCTTC	CATPLCYPFRTLNYGYTF
TRBJ2-5	NA	15	TRBV5-4	many	TGTGCCAGCAGTACGCCAGGGGTTGTAACAAAGACCCAGTACTTC	CASSTPGVVTKTQYF
TRBJ1-2	NA	13	TRBV28	many	TGTGCCAGCAGTTTACGTCGGATTTATGGCTACACCTTC	CASSLRRIYGYTF
TRBJ2-7	TRBD2	15	TRBV5-1	many	TGCGCCAGCAGCTCTCTCGGGGGGGGAGCCTACGAGCAGTACTTC	CASSSLGGGAYEQYF
TRBJ1-5	NA	16	TRBV6-2/TRBV6-3	few	TGTGCCAGCAGTACGAATCAGGGCTATAGCAATCAGCCCCAGCATTTT	CASSTNQGYSNQPQHF
TRBJ2-5	TRBD1	15	TRBV20-1	many	TGCAGTGCGAGAGACAGGGGTAGTTCGCTAGAGACCCAGTACTTC	CSARDRGSSLETQYF
TRBJ2-3	NA	15	TRBV10-3	many	TGTGCCATCAGTGAGAATCCGGGGCGCACAGATACGCAGTATTTT	CAISENPGRTDTQYF
TRBJ2-3	NA	14	TRBV29-1	many	TGCAGCGTTTCAAGGGGGAGGGGCACAGATACGCAGTATTTT	CSVSRGRGTDTQYF
TRBJ1-5	TRBD1	12	TRBV12-3/TRBV12-4	many	TGTGCCAGCAGCCTCGTGGACAGGGGTAGCCATTTT	CASSLVDRGSHF